One and the same sample provided the 16 T cell receptor beta chains below, sequenced in a study of Graves' ophthalmopathy and Graves' hyperthyroidism. Amplification targeted the TCR beta CDR3 regions, with RNA transcripts as the source material. Investigators did first-round RT-PCR with HTBI primers, then second-round multiplex PCR. In TCRdb, the multiplex PCR reads were re-called with MiXCR into one record per CDR3 protein. This sample has under 250,000 distinct CDR3 sequences, with about 22% found just once. Sequenced input: peripheral blood. The receptors stem from a woman in her forties or fifties with Graves' ophthalmopathy.

The rearrangement links TRBV5-1 to TRBJ1-1; no firm D call. V was cut by 0 bases and J by 6 bases, with 6 bases left in between. The CDR3 length is 12 residues. The germline V gene has CDR1 SGHRS and CDR2 YFSETQ. CDR3 in DNA: TGCGCCAGCAGCTTGGGAAACTCTGAAGCTTTCTTT. Encoded protein: CASSLGNSEAFF.

V is TRBV19 and J is TRBJ2-5; the D is unclear. Germline V CDR1 and CDR2: LNHDA, SQIVND (reference sequence). V lost 5 bases and J 6 bases, leaving 16 bases between the germline ends. The CDR3 covers 14 residues. The CDR3 region has the DNA TGTGCCAGTAGTCCCCCGGCATCGTTAAAGACCCAGTACTTC. Protein product: CASSPPASLKTQYF.

This clonotype was seen many times. The chain combines TRBV6-1 with TRBJ2-7; perhaps TRBD1 as D (7 bases). Germline CDR1 reads MNHNS; CDR2 reads SASEGT. This CDR3 region has 12 residues. Trimming shortened V by 6 bases and J by 7 bases, and 13 bases separated the two germline ends. The CDR3 here is CASRQGREEQYF. CDR3 sequence (DNA): TGTGCCAGCAGACAGGGGCGGGAAGAGCAGTACTTC.

The V gene is TRBV29-1, the J gene TRBJ1-2, with no clear D. Trimming pared 2 bases from V and 0 bases from J, leaving 7 bases between. The CDR3 contains 13 residues. Germline lookup yields CDR1 SQVTM and CDR2 ANQGSEA. The CDR3 nucleotides are TGCAGCGTTGAAAGGGATTCTAACTATGGCTACACCTTC. Residues: CSVERDSNYGYTF.

The DNA of the CDR3 is TGCAGCGTAACCAAGGGACTAGCTCAAGAGACCCAGTACTTC. Amino acids: CSVTKGLAQETQYF. V and J are TRBV29-1 and TRBJ2-5; 9 nucleotides agree with TRBD2. The ends lost 6 bases at V and 2 bases at J; junction bases unmatched: 7. Looked up from germline, CDR1 is SQVTM and CDR2 is ANQGSEA. This CDR3 has 14 amino acids.

This clonotype was seen ten or more times. The chain links TRBV2 to TRBJ2-5, with D perhaps TRBD1 (6 bases). V was trimmed by 6 bases and J by 2 bases, leaving 16 bases between them. The CDR3 consists of 15 residues. Germline-derived CDR1 and CDR2 are SNHLY and FYNNEI. CDR3 amino acids: CASRGIRGRQETQYF. The CDR3 DNA sequence: TGTGCCAGCAGGGGGATCAGGGGACGGCAAGAGACCCAGTACTTC.

Many counts were recorded for this clonotype. Here the CDR3 DNA reads TGCAGTGCTGTAGGTCTAGCGGACTACGAGCAGTACTTC. This translates into CSAVGLADYEQYF. J is TRBJ2-7 and V is TRBV20-1; 7 positions match TRBD2. This CDR3 has 13 amino acids. Trimming removed 5 bases from V and 3 bases from J; junction bases left unmatched: 7. From germline, CDR1 is DFQATT and CDR2 SNEGSKA (reference sequence).

This clonotype came up many times. This chain connects TRBV12-3 or TRBV12-4 to TRBJ2-6; D could derive from TRBD1 or TRBD2 (5 bases each). The V end lost 1 base, the J end lost 0 bases, and 13 bases lay between the germline ends. CDR3 length equals 18 residues. The CDR3 bases are TGTGCCAGCAGTTTAGAGAGGGGAATTTACTCTGGGGCCAACGTCCTGACTTTC. It is translated as CASSLERGIYSGANVLTF.

This clonotype was counted many times. This chain connects TRBV6-5 to TRBJ2-2; TRBD2 matches 8 bases. Germline CDR1 is MNHEY and CDR2 is SVGAGI. CDR3 length: 17 residues. Unmatched junction bases numbered 8, after V lost 0 bases and J lost 5 bases. The CDR3 bases are TGTGCCAGCAGTTACTCGGGCGGGAGGCTGGGGACCGGGGAGCTGTTTTTT. Translation gives CASSYSGGRLGTGELFF.

This clonotype has only a few counts. The chain combines TRBV19 with TRBJ1-5; 10 positions agree with TRBD1. Trimming cost V 5 bases and J 6 bases; bases outside gene matches: 13. Germline CDR1 LNHDA, CDR2 SQIVND (reference sequence). The CDR3 covers 17 residues. The chain's CDR3 is CASSPSVGQGRGQPQHF. CDR3 nucleotides: TGTGCCAGTAGTCCGAGTGTGGGACAGGGGAGGGGTCAGCCCCAGCATTTT.

This clonotype was counted many times. This chain links TRBV15 with TRBJ2-6; TRBD2 might be the D (5 bases). This CDR3 region has 16 residues. Germline V lookup: CDR1 LNHNV, CDR2 YYDKDF (reference sequence). Deletions cut 5 bases from V and 0 bases from J, with 11 bases between. CDR3 bases: TGTGCCACCAGCGGCCCGGGAAACTCTGGGGCCAACGTCCTGACTTTC. It is translated as CATSGPGNSGANVLTF.

This clonotype was counted ten times or more. The chain links TRBV20-1 to TRBJ1-1; D is possibly TRBD1 (6 bases). CDR3 length: 15 amino acids. V gave up 5 bases and J gave up 2 bases, with 18 bases separating them. Germline V gene lookup returns CDR1 DFQATT and CDR2 SNEGSKA (reference sequence). CDR3 region: CSAATGIVGNTEAFF. The CDR3 DNA sequence: TGCAGTGCTGCCACAGGGATTGTAGGAAACACTGAAGCTTTCTTT.

This clonotype was seen at least ten times. This chain joins TRBV6-1 and TRBJ2-2, with D unclear. The CDR3 runs to 14 residues. Deletions cut 2 bases from V and 2 bases from J, with 6 bases between. CDR1 MNHNS and CDR2 SASEGT come from the germline V gene. Here the CDR3 reads CASSETINTGELFF. CDR3 in DNA: TGTGCCAGCAGTGAAACGATTAACACCGGGGAGCTGTTTTTT.

This clonotype occurred many times. The J gene is TRBJ1-1, the V gene TRBV2; a weak D match, TRBD1 (6 bases). The V and J ends lost 8 bases and 4 bases respectively, with 17 bases between them. The CDR3 has 14 residues. The germline V gene has CDR1 SNHLY and CDR2 FYNNEI. The CDR3 reads CASENGGLSTEAFF. The CDR3 coding sequence is TGTGCCAGCGAAAACGGGGGCCTGAGCACTGAAGCTTTCTTT. Full variable domain (rest looked up from reference TRBV2 and TRBJ1-1): EPEVTQTPSHQVTQMGQEVILRCVPISNHLYFYWYRQILGQKVEFLVSFYNNEISEKSEIFDDQFSVERPDGSNFTLKIRSTKLEDSAMYFCASENGGLSTEAFFGQGTRLTVV.

The sample holds many counts of this clonotype. This chain joins TRBV6-1 and TRBJ2-7; the match to TRBD2 covers 9 bases. Germline CDR1 is MNHNS and CDR2 is SASEGT. V dropped 6 bases and J dropped 6; count of bases not matched to a gene: 12. The CDR3 contains 15 residues. DNA for the CDR3: TGTGCCAGCAGCCGCAGGACTAGCGCGGTCTCCGAGCAGTACTTC. This encodes CASSRRTSAVSEQYF.

This clonotype was counted many times. The V call is TRBV6-2 or TRBV6-3, the J call TRBJ2-5; D ambiguous. The V end lost 5 bases, the J end lost 5 bases, and 9 bases lay between the germline ends. The germline V gene has CDR1 MNHEY and CDR2 SVGEGT. The CDR3 length is 12 residues. The CDR3: CASSNPYETQYF. In DNA, the CDR3 is TGTGCCAGCAGTAACCCCTACGAGACCCAGTACTTC.